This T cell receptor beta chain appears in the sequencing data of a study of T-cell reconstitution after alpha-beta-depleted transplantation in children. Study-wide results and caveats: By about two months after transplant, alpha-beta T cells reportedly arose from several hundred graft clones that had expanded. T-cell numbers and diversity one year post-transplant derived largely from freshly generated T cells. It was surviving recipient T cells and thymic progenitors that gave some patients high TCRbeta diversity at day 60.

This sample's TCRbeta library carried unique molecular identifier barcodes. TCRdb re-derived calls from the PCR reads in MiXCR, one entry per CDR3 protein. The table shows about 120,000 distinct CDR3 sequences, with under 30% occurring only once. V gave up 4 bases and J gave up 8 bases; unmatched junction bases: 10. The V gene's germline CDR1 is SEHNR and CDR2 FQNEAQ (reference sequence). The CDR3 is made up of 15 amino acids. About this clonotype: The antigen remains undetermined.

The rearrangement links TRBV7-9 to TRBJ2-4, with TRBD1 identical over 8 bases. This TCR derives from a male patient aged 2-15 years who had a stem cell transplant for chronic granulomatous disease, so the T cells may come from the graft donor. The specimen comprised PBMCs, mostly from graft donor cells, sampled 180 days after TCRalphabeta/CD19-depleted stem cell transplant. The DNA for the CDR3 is TGTGCCAGCAGCTCACCACCGGACAGGGCTGACATTCAGTACTTC. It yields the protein CASSSPPDRADIQYF.